This T cell receptor (beta chain) derives from a study of shared clonotypes between healthy human individuals (TCRdb year 2020). The study in broad terms: A couple of women and a few men aged 18 to 49 years were included in the cohort. For each donor, CD4 naive and CD4 memory were each given three plates, CD8 naive was given two plates, and CD8 memory was given one plate. To estimate repertoire size and how much clonotypes are shared between individuals, the study performed deep sequencing of blood TCR repertoires from 4 to 6 healthy adults. To increase sequencing depth and limit assay-specific biases, different laboratories used diverse techniques to prepare libraries and sequence TCR repertoires. Each donor's leukapheresis produced roughly between roughly 0.85 and 9.5 billion PBMCs.

The donors were healthy, HIV-negative adults with no recently reported acute infections or vaccinations. Every donor was a Caucasian adult living in Nashville, Tennessee, USA. CD4+ T cells were enriched by magnetic negative selection; naive cells were then positively selected on CD45RA, and the negative fraction formed the memory subset. Blood was obtained by leukapheresis, after which PBMCs were separated by Ficoll-Histopaque density gradient centrifugation and cryopreserved in liquid nitrogen vapor phase. Analytical flow cytometry was used to check the purity and quantity of each magnetically sorted T cell population. From each sorted fraction, genomic DNA was isolated and quantified by UV absorbance on a Nanodrop 2000c. Points on this clone: The antigen this receptor binds is unknown. No much larger clone exists at a distance of one base, and base qualities are not known. Other DNA sequences in this sample translate to the same CDR3.

Results and caveats for the whole study, not just this receptor: Pairwise subsampling led to the expectation that sequencing depth would affect the degree of clonotype sharing among donors. The genetic and exposure-history diversity represented was limited by the small number of donors. Approximately 5% of naive CD4, roughly 3.5% of naive CD8, roughly 2.4% of memory CD4, and approximately 0.4% of memory CD8 clonotypes were shared across a few donors. Estimated clonotype richness was generally larger for naive than for memory subsets. Clonotypes shared by all four sorted-subset donors showed higher generation probabilities than non-shared clonotypes. Sampling was limited to blood, and TCR repertoires in tissue likely differ from TCR repertoires in blood. Even with the large sequencing depth, rarefaction of the sorted-subset datasets indicated that sequencing was incomplete.

CDR1 and CDR2, per the germline V gene (reference sequence), are MNHEY and SMNVEV. Between the V and J ends, shortened by 0 bases and 7 bases respectively, the junction contains 9 bases. Including cysteine and phenylalanine, the CDR3 has 13 amino acids. The only DNA kept is the CDR3, 39 bases in frame from the first base. TCR CDR3 regions were amplified from genomic DNA by multiplex PCR using the deep immunoSEQ assay. Genomic DNA extracted from each cell subset was distributed evenly over all wells of several immunoSEQ 96-well plates, and each plate served as one replicate. For sorted subsets, roughly 200 ng genomic DNA, equal to tens of thousands of T cell genomes, was loaded into each replicate PCR. Purified libraries were quantified with a Qubit 3.0 fluorometer, sized on a Bioanalyzer 2100, and re-quantified with the KAPA Library Quantification kit. Each immunoSEQ 96-well plate was sequenced on its own single-read 150-cycle Illumina NextSeq 550 flow cell. Under the source paper's analysis protocol: Because the immunoSEQ output included only junctional sequences and no quality scores, the filtering could not be the same as the filtering used for full-length reads. Sequences were annotated with PyIR, a Python wrapper for IgBLAST v1.9, and V/J genes and CDR3 were assigned using IMGT germline references. Reads with weak V/J assignments (E-value above 1e-6), missing CDR3, stop codons, out-of-frame junctions, or ambiguous translated residues were removed. A V3J clonotype was defined by an identical inferred V gene, J gene, and CDR3 amino acid sequence. Percentage overlap between repertoires was computed as shared unique clonotypes divided by the size of the smaller repertoire. Three approaches were used to assess repertoire richness: RTK rarefaction, the Chao1 estimator, and Recon v2.1 estimates of unobserved clonotypes. For all TCRbeta clonotypes obtained by the gDNA method from several donors, generation probabilities were computed with OLGA. TCRdb mirrors the immuneACCESS table, restricted to in-frame sequences. Some clones are absent from its copies; in checked studies, under half trace to an unresolved V gene, and the reason for the others is unknown. The V and J calls and clone size come from that table; D and trimming were worked out from the DNA. Recorded for this sample are approximately 2,000,000 clones; around 93% of them occurred a single time. The top ten hold approximately 0.39% of the sample.

Rearrangement joined TRBV27 to TRBJ1-2; no confident D gene assignment can be made. Source material: naive CD4+ T cells from PBMCs. The cell subset or site label, read with the paper, signifies: CD45RA+ positively selected. This TCR was sampled from a man younger than 35 in good health. Some clones in this sample may be carry-over from other donors' samples. The CDR3 protein: CASSLSGVGGYTF. The DNA sequence is as follows: TGTGCCAGCAGTTTATCGGGAGTGGGTGGCTACACCTTC.